This is a list of T cell receptor beta chains from one sample in a study of blood T cell repertoires in COVID-19. The assay was immunoSEQ multiplex PCR, and TCRdb's table has in-frame clones only and misses some. The sample holds hundreds of thousands of clones, roughly 80% seen once. What was sequenced was peripheral blood. Receptor source: a woman between 50 and 59 years old with acute or convalescent COVID-19. Both conserved end residues are part of each CDR3. The order of the fields is J gene, D gene, V gene, clone size, CDR3 protein, CDR3 DNA. D genes are given only for firm matches. Clone size is given for some rows only: seen once, a few or many times, or a class if the clone is expanded.

j_gene: TRBJ1-6
d_gene: NA
v_gene: TRBV7-9
abundance: many
CDR3aa: CASSLALGEGSPLHF
CDR3nt: TGTGCCAGCAGCTTAGCGCTCGGGGAGGGTTCACCCCTCCACTTT

j_gene: TRBJ1-4
d_gene: NA
v_gene: TRBV9
abundance: once
CDR3aa: CASSAGGSTGNEKLFF
CDR3nt: TGTGCCAGCAGCGCCGGCGGATCAACAGGAAATGAAAAACTGTTTTTT

j_gene: TRBJ1-2
d_gene: NA
v_gene: TRBV9
abundance: once
CDR3aa: CASSVEGGLGGYTF
CDR3nt: TGTGCCAGCAGCGTAGAGGGGGGGCTCGGTGGCTACACCTTC

j_gene: TRBJ1-1
d_gene: NA
v_gene: TRBV7-2
abundance: NA
CDR3aa: CASSSRHVSSNTEAFF
CDR3nt: TGTGCCAGCAGCTCTCGACATGTATCCTCGAACACTGAAGCTTTCTTT

j_gene: TRBJ2-2
d_gene: NA
v_gene: TRBV9
abundance: NA
CDR3aa: CASSSRDYTGELFF
CDR3nt: TGTGCCAGCAGCTCTCGGGACTACACCGGGGAGCTGTTTTTT

j_gene: TRBJ1-4
d_gene: TRBD1
v_gene: TRBV15
abundance: NA
CDR3aa: CATGEGAGQGNEKLFF
CDR3nt: TGTGCCACCGGAGAGGGGGCGGGGCAGGGGAATGAAAAACTGTTTTTT

j_gene: TRBJ2-3
d_gene: TRBD2
v_gene: TRBV3-1/TRBV3-2
abundance: NA
CDR3aa: CASRFSGRANASTDTQYF
CDR3nt: TGTGCCAGCAGGTTCAGCGGGAGGGCCAACGCGAGCACAGATACGCAGTATTTT

j_gene: TRBJ1-3
d_gene: NA
v_gene: TRBV19
abundance: few
CDR3aa: CASSVQDSGNTIYF
CDR3nt: TGTGCCAGTAGTGTCCAGGATTCTGGAAACACCATATATTTT

j_gene: TRBJ1-1
d_gene: TRBD1
v_gene: TRBV19
abundance: NA
CDR3aa: CASSPETGWITEAFF
CDR3nt: TGTGCCAGTAGTCCGGAGACAGGGTGGATCACTGAAGCTTTCTTT

j_gene: TRBJ2-7
d_gene: NA
v_gene: TRBV3-1/TRBV3-2
abundance: NA
CDR3aa: CASSQPRGSEQYF
CDR3nt: TGTGCCAGCAGCCAACCGCGGGGTTCCGAGCAGTACTTC

j_gene: TRBJ1-5
d_gene: NA
v_gene: TRBV30
abundance: few
CDR3aa: CAWSVGGTSQPQHF
CDR3nt: TGTGCCTGGAGCGTGGGGGGTACCAGTCAGCCCCAGCATTTT

j_gene: TRBJ1-3
d_gene: NA
v_gene: TRBV15
abundance: NA
CDR3aa: CATSRDRGGFNTIYF
CDR3nt: TGTGCCACCAGCAGAGATCGAGGAGGATTCAACACCATATATTTT

j_gene: TRBJ2-2
d_gene: TRBD1
v_gene: TRBV13
abundance: NA
CDR3aa: CASSSGTDNSLNTGELFF
CDR3nt: TGTGCCAGCAGCTCCGGGACAGATAATTCTTTGAACACCGGGGAGCTGTTTTTT

j_gene: TRBJ1-2
d_gene: NA
v_gene: TRBV5-6
abundance: few
CDR3aa: CASSTGGGYTF
CDR3nt: TGTGCCAGCAGCACGGGTGGAGGCTACACCTTC

j_gene: TRBJ2-7
d_gene: NA
v_gene: TRBV7-9
abundance: few
CDR3aa: CASSDWTGRDEQYF
CDR3nt: TGTGCCAGCAGCGACTGGACAGGGAGGGACGAGCAGTACTTC

j_gene: TRBJ2-3
d_gene: TRBD2
v_gene: TRBV7-2
abundance: NA
CDR3aa: CASSSSAPSGTTDTQYF
CDR3nt: TGTGCCAGCAGCTCCTCGGCCCCTAGCGGGACCACTGATACGCAGTATTTT

j_gene: TRBJ2-7
d_gene: TRBD2
v_gene: TRBV5-4
abundance: NA
CDR3aa: CASSLTAGDHEQYF
CDR3nt: TGTGCCAGCAGCTTGACGGCGGGAGACCACGAGCAGTACTTC

j_gene: TRBJ1-2
d_gene: NA
v_gene: TRBV7-9
abundance: NA
CDR3aa: CASSEAGLGYTF
CDR3nt: TGTGCCAGCAGCGAAGCGGGACTTGGCTACACCTTC